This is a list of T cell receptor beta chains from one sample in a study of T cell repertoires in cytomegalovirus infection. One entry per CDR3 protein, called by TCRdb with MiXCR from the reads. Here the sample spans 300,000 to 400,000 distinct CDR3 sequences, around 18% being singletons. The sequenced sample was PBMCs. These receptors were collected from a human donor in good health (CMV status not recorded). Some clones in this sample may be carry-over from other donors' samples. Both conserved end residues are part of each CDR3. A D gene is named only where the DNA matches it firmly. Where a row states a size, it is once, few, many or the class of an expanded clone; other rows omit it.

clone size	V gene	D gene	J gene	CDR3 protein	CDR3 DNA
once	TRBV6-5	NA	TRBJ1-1	CASSRGGGLNTEAFF	TGTGCCAGCAGCCGAGGGGGGGGGCTGAACACTGAAGCTTTCTTT
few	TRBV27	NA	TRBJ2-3	CASSKGLGVDTQYF	TGTGCCAGCAGTAAAGGGCTGGGGGTAGATACGCAGTATTTT
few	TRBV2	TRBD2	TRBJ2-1	CASSRGASGRSYNEQFF	TGTGCCAGCAGTAGAGGGGCTAGCGGGAGGTCCTACAATGAGCAGTTCTTC
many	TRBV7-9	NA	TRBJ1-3	CASSLDISGNTIYF	TGTGCCAGCAGCCTTGACATATCAGGAAACACCATATATTTT
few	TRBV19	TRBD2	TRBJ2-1	CASSTKERGGSYNEQFF	TGTGCCAGTAGTACAAAGGAGCGGGGGGGCTCCTACAATGAGCAGTTCTTC
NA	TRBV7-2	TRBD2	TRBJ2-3	CASSSQRGEDTQYF	TGTGCCAGCAGCTCCCAGCGGGGGGAAGATACGCAGTATTTT
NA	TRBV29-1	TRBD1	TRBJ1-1	CSVDRVNTEAFF	TGCAGCGTAGACAGGGTTAACACTGAAGCTTTCTTT
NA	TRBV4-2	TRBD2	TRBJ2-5	CASSQRNQRGYQETQYF	TGTGCCAGCAGCCAACGCAACCAGCGGGGGTACCAAGAGACCCAGTACTTC
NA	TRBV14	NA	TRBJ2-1	CASSQFKTNSAEQFF	TGTGCCAGCAGCCAATTTAAAACTAACTCGGCTGAGCAGTTCTTC
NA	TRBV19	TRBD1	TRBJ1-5	CASSLRQGRGNQPQHF	TGTGCCAGTAGCCTCAGACAGGGTCGGGGCAATCAGCCCCAGCATTTT
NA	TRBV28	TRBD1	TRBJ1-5	CASSPLEGQGGRYSNQPQHF	TGTGCCAGCAGTCCGTTAGAGGGACAGGGTGGTCGTTATAGCAATCAGCCCCAGCATTTT